The 9 T cell receptor beta chains below come from one sample, sequenced in a study of T cell repertoires in cytomegalovirus infection. Via MiXCR, TCRdb re-called the reads, giving one row per CDR3 protein. The table records about a million distinct CDR3 sequences, roughly 31% of them present only once. No antigen has been identified for these receptors. The sequencing used cultured CD8+ T cells from PBMCs, collected from culture after CMV antigen stimulation. Receptors were obtained from a human donor in good health (CMV status not recorded). Some clones in this sample may be carry-over from other donors' samples.

The V call is TRBV9, the J call TRBJ2-1; 7 bases are shared with TRBD1. The CDR3 extends over 13 amino acids. J gave up 7 bases and V 3 bases, and 4 bases lay outside the gene matches. CDR1 is SGDLS and CDR2 is YYNGEE in the germline V gene. The DNA of the CDR3 is TGTGCCAGCAGCGGAAACAGGGGAAATGAGCAGTTCTTC. It specifies CASSGNRGNEQFF.

The chain recombines TRBV6-1 with TRBJ2-5; no firm D call. The CDR3 totals 14 residues. The germline V gene encodes CDR1 MNHNS and CDR2 SASEGT. Trimming took off 0 bases at V and 4 bases at J, with 9 bases between the two ends. DNA of the CDR3: TGTGCCAGCAGTGAAGCGAGGATTTCAGAGACCCAGTACTTC. Translating gives CASSEARISETQYF.

This clonotype was observed a few times. CDR3 in amino acids: CASSVGSRTTLNEQFF. CDR3 nucleotides: TGTGCCAGCAGCGTAGGGTCCCGGACAACCTTGAATGAGCAGTTCTTC. The V call is TRBV9, the J call TRBJ2-1; the D gene is possibly TRBD1 (5 bases). From germline, CDR1 is SGDLS and CDR2 YYNGEE. V gave up 0 bases and J gave up 7 bases, with 17 bases separating them. The CDR3 contains 16 residues.

This sequence joins TRBV9 and TRBJ1-6; maybe TRBD1 (5 bases). The CDR3 has 15 amino acids. Germline-derived CDR1 and CDR2 are SGDLS and YYNGEE. The V end lost 4 bases, the J end lost 8 bases, and 16 bases lay between the germline ends. CDR3 in DNA: TGTGCCAGCAGCCAGAGGGACGGGACTTATTCACCCCTCCACTTT. This translates into CASSQRDGTYSPLHF.

The CDR3 sequence: CATSATGDRTDTQYF. The CDR3 region has the DNA TGTGCCACCAGTGCGACAGGGGACCGCACAGATACGCAGTATTTT. The V and J genes are TRBV24-1 and TRBJ2-3; TRBD1 agrees at 8 bases. The CDR3 extends over 15 amino acids. The germline gives CDR1 KGHDR, CDR2 SFDVKD. V shed 5 bases and J 1 base; nucleotides not matched to a gene: 4.

The V and J genes are TRBV5-6 and TRBJ2-2; D gene ambiguous. CDR3 length: 19 residues. CDR1 is SGHDT, CDR2 YYEEEE, per germline. V was clipped by 6 bases and J by 2 bases, with 26 bases between them. The CDR3 region is CASTSTRGLIKTNTGELFF. The CDR3 nucleotides are TGTGCCAGCACCTCAACGAGAGGATTGATAAAAACAAACACCGGGGAGCTGTTTTTT.

The V gene is TRBV12-3 or TRBV12-4, the J gene TRBJ1-4; the D is unclear. The V gene lost 3 bases and the J gene lost 6 bases, with 17 bases spanning the gap. The CDR3 totals 16 residues. DNA for the CDR3: TGTGCCAGCAGTTTTAAGGTGGGTTCTGTGGATGAAAAACTGTTTTTT. Amino acid sequence: CASSFKVGSVDEKLFF.

This clonotype was seen only a few times. The rearrangement links TRBV27 to TRBJ1-4; no clear D. Trimming took off 6 bases at V and 3 bases at J, with 8 bases between the two ends. Germline V lookup: CDR1 MNHEY, CDR2 SMNVEV (reference sequence). This CDR3 is 13 amino acids long. CDR3 bases: TGTGCCAGCAGCCCCGGTGCTAATGAAAAACTGTTTTTT. Encoded protein: CASSPGANEKLFF.

The sample holds a few counts of this clonotype. The chain has TRBV7-3 and TRBJ2-3; no firm D call. This CDR3 is built from 14 residues. V was shortened by 1 base and J by 3 bases, with 8 bases between the two germline ends. Germline lookup yields CDR1 SGHTA and CDR2 FQGTGA. The CDR3 nucleotides read TGTGCCAGCAGCTTAAAACTATTTACAGATACGCAGTATTTT. Encoded protein: CASSLKLFTDTQYF. Based on the CDR3 plus reference TRBV7-3 and TRBJ2-3, the full variable domain is GAGVSQTPSNKVTEKGKYVELRCDPISGHTALYWYRQSLGQGPEFLIYFQGTGAADDSGLPNDRFFAVRPEGSVSTLKIQRTERGDSAVYLCASSLKLFTDTQYFGPGTRLTVL.